These 24 T cell receptor beta chains share one sample of origin, sequenced in a study of vaccination and CD4 T cells after COVID-19. Cultured CD4+ T cells had their DNA profiled by the Oncomine TCR Beta short-read assay. TCRdb used MiXCR to reprocess the PCR reads, holding one entry per CDR3 protein. The sample has around 15,000 distinct CDR3 sequences; 40% to 60% are singletons. Treatment in this sample: approximately 9-day PBMC culture with coronavirus spike peptide pools or control peptides (ViraFEST assay). The antigens of these receptors remain unknown. The sequenced sample consisted of CD4+ T cells from blood, cultured in vitro. These receptor sequences come from a human donor who had recovered from COVID-19.

This chain joins TRBV25-1 and TRBJ2-4; 9 bases are a match to TRBD1. Trimming removed 4 bases from V and 0 bases from J; junction bases left unmatched: 4. The germline CDR1 and CDR2 sequences are MGHDK and SYGVNS. The CDR3 is made up of 16 amino acids. The CDR3 coding sequence is TGTGCCAGCAGTGCGACAGGGGGAGTAGCCAAAAACATTCAGTACTTC. Translating it yields CASSATGGVAKNIQYF.

This clonotype was detected only a few times. The chain links TRBV6-1 to TRBJ1-6; perhaps TRBD1 as D (5 bases). The CDR3 loop spans 16 amino acids. Germline V gene data show CDR1 as MNHNS and CDR2 as SASEGT. V was pared by 5 bases and J by 2 bases, with 13 bases between. The CDR3 sequence: CASSPPGATYNSPLHF. CDR3 DNA sequence: TGTGCCAGCAGTCCCCCCGGGGCAACCTATAATTCACCCCTCCACTTT.

The V gene is TRBV10-3, the J gene TRBJ1-1; weak D call: TRBD1 (6 bases). There are 11 residues in the CDR3. The germline CDR1 and CDR2 sequences are ENHRY and SYGVKD. The ends were cut back, 8 bases at V and 6 bases at J, with 10 bases in the middle. CDR3 sequence: CAIQGTAEAFF. Here the CDR3 DNA reads TGTGCCATCCAGGGGACCGCTGAAGCTTTCTTT.

The V gene is TRBV19, the J gene TRBJ1-6, with D possibly matching TRBD1 (6 bases). In germline, CDR1 is LNHDA, CDR2 SQIVND (reference sequence). Between the trimmed V and J ends, which lost 3 bases and 7 bases, there was a span of 10 bases. The CDR3 consists of 14 residues. The CDR3 region has the DNA TGTGCCAGTAGTATGGGGACACCGAATTCACCCCTCCACTTT. Translation: CASSMGTPNSPLHF.

The chain carries TRBV6-8 and TRBJ2-1; D is perhaps TRBD2 (6 bases). Germline CDR1 reads MNHGY; CDR2 reads SAAAGT. This CDR3 contains 16 residues. Trimming left V 5 bases short and J 5 bases short, with 19 bases between. DNA of the CDR3: TGTGCCAGCAGTCGAAGGGTCCAGCGGGTAAACAATGAGCAGTTCTTC. Its protein product is CASSRRVQRVNNEQFF.

The chain couples TRBV7-2 to TRBJ2-7; TRBD2 matches 9 bases. The CDR3 length is 18 residues. Germline V CDR1 and CDR2: SGHTA, FQGNSA. V gave up 1 base and J gave up 3 bases; unmatched junction bases: 13. CDR3 in DNA: TGTGCCAGCAGCTTAGTTCCGGCTAGCGGGAAATACTTCTACGAGCAGTACTTC. Residues: CASSLVPASGKYFYEQYF.

The chain joins TRBV20-1 to TRBJ2-4; possibly TRBD1 or TRBD2 for D (5 bases each). The germline V gene has CDR1 DFQATT and CDR2 SNEGSKA (reference sequence). Trimming stripped 0 bases from V and 0 bases from J, with 9 bases between. This CDR3 is 15 amino acids long. The CDR3 loop is CSARDVGEAKNIQYF. CDR3 DNA: TGCAGTGCTAGAGATGTGGGGGAAGCCAAAAACATTCAGTACTTC.

This clonotype was counted between two and nine times. The V gene is TRBV20-1, the J gene TRBJ1-1; D might be TRBD1 (5 bases). Germline V gene lookup returns CDR1 DFQATT and CDR2 SNEGSKA (reference sequence). There are 12 residues in the CDR3. Trimming shortened V by 3 bases and J by 8 bases, and 13 bases separated the two germline ends. The CDR3 region has the DNA TGCAGTGCTAGGGCTCCTCGGGGCGAAGCTTTCTTT. It yields the protein CSARAPRGEAFF.

This chain uses TRBV28 with TRBJ2-5; D possibly corresponds to TRBD1 (6 bases). The CDR3 sequence is 14 residues long. The germline V and J ends were trimmed by 5 bases and 1 base, with 11 bases remaining between them. Germline CDR1 MDHEN, CDR2 SYDVKM. Written as DNA, the CDR3 is TGTGCCAGCAGTGCCGGACAGTTCCAAGAGACCCAGTACTTC. Its protein product is CASSAGQFQETQYF.

This clonotype has a handful of counts. The rearrangement links TRBV11-2 to TRBJ1-1; the D is unclear. This CDR3 contains 12 residues. CDR1 SGHAT and CDR2 FQNNGV come from the germline V gene. Trimming took off 5 bases at V and 7 bases at J, with 11 bases between the two ends. CDR3 loop: CASSLGMGEAFF. The CDR3 region has the DNA TGTGCCAGCAGCCTTGGGATGGGTGAAGCTTTCTTT.

The V call is TRBV2, the J call TRBJ1-2; no firm D call. The CDR3 loop spans 11 amino acids. V shed 4 bases and J shed 5 bases, with 5 bases lying between them. CDR1 is SNHLY, CDR2 FYNNEI, per germline. CDR3 bases: TGTGCCAGCAGTGGGGATTATGGCTACACCTTC. Amino acids: CASSGDYGYTF.

The rearrangement joins TRBV15 to TRBJ1-5, with 7 bases fitting TRBD1. The germline V gene encodes CDR1 LNHNV and CDR2 YYDKDF (reference sequence). Trimming took 1 base from V and 0 from J; bases not matched to a gene: 3. This CDR3 spans 16 amino acids. CDR3: CATSRGDSNSNQPQHF. The DNA of the CDR3 is TGTGCCACCAGCAGAGGGGACAGTAATAGCAATCAGCCCCAGCATTTT. The complete variable domain, with remaining parts taken from reference TRBV15 and TRBJ1-5, reads DAMVIQNPRYQVTQFGKPVTLSCSQTLNHNVMYWYQQKSSQAPKLLFHYYDKDFNNEADTPDNFQSRRPNTSFCFLDIRSPGLGDTAMYLCATSRGDSNSNQPQHFGDGTRLSIL.

This clonotype occurred a few times. The V and J genes are TRBV20-1 and TRBJ2-3; TRBD2 might be the D (6 bases). This CDR3 is built from 16 residues. Per germline, CDR1 DFQATT and CDR2 SNEGSKA (reference sequence). V gave up 6 bases and J gave up 5 bases, with 24 bases separating them. Here the CDR3 DNA reads TGCAGTGCCTTAGATGGGACGGGACTCCGAATAGATACGCAGTATTTT. Translation gives CSALDGTGLRIDTQYF.

The genes are TRBV6-1 and TRBJ1-5, with TRBD1 as a possible D gene (5 bases). Per the germline V gene, CDR1 is MNHNS and CDR2 is SASEGT. The CDR3 has 17 amino acids. V was shortened by 5 bases and J by 1 base, with 18 bases between the two germline ends. CDR3 residues: CASSPRGGTGSNQPQHF. CDR3 in DNA: TGTGCCAGCAGTCCCCGGGGGGGGACCGGCAGCAATCAGCCCCAGCATTTT.

The chain combines TRBV2 with TRBJ2-2, with 11 positions matching TRBD1. Losses at the gene ends were 5 bases for V and 5 bases for J; bases not matched to a gene: 4. CDR3 length: 15 amino acids. Germline values: CDR1 SNHLY, CDR2 FYNNEI. Here the CDR3 DNA reads TGTGCCAGCAGTCGGGACAGGGGGGAGACCGGGGAGCTGTTTTTT. Protein product: CASSRDRGETGELFF.

The V gene is TRBV4-2, the J gene TRBJ2-3; TRBD2 matches 8 bases. CDR1 and CDR2 from the germline V gene are LGHNA and YNFKEQ. The CDR3 extends over 16 amino acids. The trim removed 1 base at V and 3 bases at J, leaving 6 bases unmatched. This CDR3 is CASSQGSSGGTDTQYF. The CDR3 region has the DNA TGTGCCAGCAGCCAAGGATCCAGCGGGGGAACAGATACGCAGTATTTT.

This clonotype was observed a handful of times. This sequence joins TRBV6-1 and TRBJ2-5; 10 bases fit TRBD2. Germline CDR1 and CDR2: MNHNS and SASEGT. The CDR3 runs 14 residues. The ends lost 6 bases at V and 5 bases at J; junction bases unmatched: 6. This CDR3 reads CASRGSGGSETQYF. CDR3 coding DNA: TGTGCCAGCAGGGGTAGCGGGGGGAGTGAGACCCAGTACTTC.

The rearrangement joins TRBV19 to TRBJ1-5; D is unclear. The V end was cut by 6 bases, the J end by 6 bases, with 12 bases between. CDR1 and CDR2 (germline): LNHDA, SQIVND (reference sequence). The CDR3 runs to 13 residues. The CDR3 here is CASRFRTSQPQHF. CDR3 bases: TGTGCCAGTAGGTTCAGGACTAGTCAGCCCCAGCATTTT. The variable domain in full, with the rest retrieved from reference TRBV19 and TRBJ1-5, is DGGITQSPKYLFRKEGQNVTLSCEQNLNHDAMYWYRQDPGQGLRLIYYSQIVNDFQKGDIAEGYSVSREKKESFPLTVTSAQKNPTAFYLCASRFRTSQPQHFGDGTRLSIL.

The chain combines TRBV7-9 with TRBJ2-3; D ambiguous. V was clipped by 8 bases and J by 1 base, with 13 bases between them. Per the germline V gene, CDR1 is SEHNR and CDR2 is FQNEAQ (reference sequence). The CDR3 is 14 residues long. CDR3 in DNA: TGTGCCAGCCAGCCCGCGGTCCGCACAGATACGCAGTATTTT. As protein: CASQPAVRTDTQYF.

This clonotype was seen a few times. The genes are TRBV25-1 and TRBJ2-5; 7 bases are a match to TRBD1. There are 15 residues in the CDR3. CDR1 MGHDK and CDR2 SYGVNS come from the germline V gene. The V segment lost 4 bases and the J segment 5 bases; nucleotides outside the gene matches: 10. Written as DNA, the CDR3 is TGTGCCAGCAGTGGACAGACAGGGTTGTTGGAGACCCAGTACTTC. As protein: CASSGQTGLLETQYF.

This clonotype was recorded once. The V call is TRBV6-5, the J call TRBJ2-2, with 7 bases lining up with TRBD1. V shed 4 bases and J 3 bases; nucleotides not matched to a gene: 8. This CDR3 region has 16 residues. In germline, CDR1 is MNHEY, CDR2 SVGAGI. The DNA of the CDR3 is TGTGCCAGCAGTTCAGGGGGAGACAGAGACACCGGGGAGCTGTTTTTT. It specifies CASSSGGDRDTGELFF.

The rearrangement joins TRBV9 to TRBJ1-1, with a weak D call TRBD1 (6 bases). Germline V gene data show CDR1 as SGDLS and CDR2 as YYNGEE. This CDR3 is 17 amino acids long. Trimming shortened V by 0 bases and J by 4 bases, and 19 bases separated the two germline ends. In DNA, the CDR3 is TGTGCCAGCAGCGTAGCGGGACACCTTATATGGGGCACTGAAGCTTTCTTT. Translation: CASSVAGHLIWGTEAFF.

This chain uses TRBV18 with TRBJ1-5; TRBD1 matches at 7 bases. Per germline, CDR1 KGHSH and CDR2 LQKENI. The ends lost 9 bases at V and 6 bases at J; junction bases unmatched: 8. The CDR3 runs to 13 residues. The CDR3 DNA follows: TGTGCCAGTAAACAGGGGCGTAGTCAGCCCCAGCATTTT. Translated, it gives CASKQGRSQPQHF.

V is TRBV20-1 and J is TRBJ2-3; D unresolved. Germline CDR1 DFQATT, CDR2 SNEGSKA (reference sequence). This CDR3 comprises 12 residues. V was cut by 5 bases and J by 0 bases, with 6 bases left in between. As DNA, the CDR3 is TGCAGTGCTGGTCCTAGCACAGATACGCAGTATTTT. It specifies CSAGPSTDTQYF.